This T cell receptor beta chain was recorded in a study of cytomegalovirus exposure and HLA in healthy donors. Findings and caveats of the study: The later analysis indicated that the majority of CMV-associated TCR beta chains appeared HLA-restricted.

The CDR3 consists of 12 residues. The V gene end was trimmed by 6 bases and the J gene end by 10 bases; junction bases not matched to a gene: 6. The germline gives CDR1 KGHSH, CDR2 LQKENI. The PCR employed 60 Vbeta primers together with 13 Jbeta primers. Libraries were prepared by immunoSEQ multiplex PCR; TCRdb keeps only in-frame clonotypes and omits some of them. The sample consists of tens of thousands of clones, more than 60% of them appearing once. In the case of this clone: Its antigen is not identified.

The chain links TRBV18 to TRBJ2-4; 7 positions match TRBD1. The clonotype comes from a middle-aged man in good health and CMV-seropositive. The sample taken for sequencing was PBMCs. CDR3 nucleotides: TGTGCCAGCTCGGGTGACAGGGAAATTCAGTACTTC. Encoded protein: CASSGDREIQYF.